This paragraph covers one TCR beta chain sequence. Its target is unknown. This CDR3 is 18 amino acids long. Germline values: CDR1 LGHNA, CDR2 YSLEER. V gave up 0 bases and J gave up 3 bases, with 18 bases separating them. The data stem from a study of post-analysis software for immune sequencing data. Whole-study results and caveats: Compared with controls, patients had more of about 5 TRBV segments, including TRBV5-6, TRBV5-1 and TRBV20-1. Comparison with controls showed significantly lower normalized Chao1 diversity in multiple sclerosis patients.

Prepared TCR beta cDNA libraries contained unique molecular identifiers. Using its own MiXCR run on the PCR reads, TCRdb lists one record per CDR3 protein. The table shows hundreds of thousands of distinct CDR3 sequences, with roughly three fifths occurring only once. The sequenced material came from blood. This clonotype was sampled from a girl under 10 years old with multiple sclerosis. The rearrangement joins TRBV4-3 to TRBJ2-1, with D possibly TRBD2 on 6 matching bases. CDR3: CASSQDITARGLYNEQFF. In DNA form, the CDR3 reads TGCGCCAGCAGCCAAGATATTACGGCGAGGGGACTCTACAATGAGCAGTTCTTC.